The clone carrying this T cell receptor (beta chain) has ten or more counts. This specimen belongs to a study of breast tumors, draining lymph nodes, adjacent tissues. TCRdb re-analysed the multiplex PCR reads in MiXCR, keeping a single row per CDR3 protein. The table has 250,000 or so distinct CDR3 sequences, 30% seen once. Axillary draining lymph nodes of breast cancer patients supplied the node samples. This TCR came from a female donor with breast cancer. Some clones in this sample may be carry-over from other donors' samples. The sample consisted of axillary lymph node tissue.

CDR3 in amino acids: CSAQTGTSAYNEQFF. The CDR3 coding sequence is TGCAGTGCTCAAACCGGGACTAGCGCCTACAATGAGCAGTTCTTC. The V call is TRBV20-1, the J call TRBJ2-1; 10 bases are a match to TRBD2. There are 15 residues in the CDR3. Losses at the gene ends were 5 bases for V and 2 bases for J; bases not matched to a gene: 6. Germline values: CDR1 DFQATT, CDR2 SNEGSKA (reference sequence).